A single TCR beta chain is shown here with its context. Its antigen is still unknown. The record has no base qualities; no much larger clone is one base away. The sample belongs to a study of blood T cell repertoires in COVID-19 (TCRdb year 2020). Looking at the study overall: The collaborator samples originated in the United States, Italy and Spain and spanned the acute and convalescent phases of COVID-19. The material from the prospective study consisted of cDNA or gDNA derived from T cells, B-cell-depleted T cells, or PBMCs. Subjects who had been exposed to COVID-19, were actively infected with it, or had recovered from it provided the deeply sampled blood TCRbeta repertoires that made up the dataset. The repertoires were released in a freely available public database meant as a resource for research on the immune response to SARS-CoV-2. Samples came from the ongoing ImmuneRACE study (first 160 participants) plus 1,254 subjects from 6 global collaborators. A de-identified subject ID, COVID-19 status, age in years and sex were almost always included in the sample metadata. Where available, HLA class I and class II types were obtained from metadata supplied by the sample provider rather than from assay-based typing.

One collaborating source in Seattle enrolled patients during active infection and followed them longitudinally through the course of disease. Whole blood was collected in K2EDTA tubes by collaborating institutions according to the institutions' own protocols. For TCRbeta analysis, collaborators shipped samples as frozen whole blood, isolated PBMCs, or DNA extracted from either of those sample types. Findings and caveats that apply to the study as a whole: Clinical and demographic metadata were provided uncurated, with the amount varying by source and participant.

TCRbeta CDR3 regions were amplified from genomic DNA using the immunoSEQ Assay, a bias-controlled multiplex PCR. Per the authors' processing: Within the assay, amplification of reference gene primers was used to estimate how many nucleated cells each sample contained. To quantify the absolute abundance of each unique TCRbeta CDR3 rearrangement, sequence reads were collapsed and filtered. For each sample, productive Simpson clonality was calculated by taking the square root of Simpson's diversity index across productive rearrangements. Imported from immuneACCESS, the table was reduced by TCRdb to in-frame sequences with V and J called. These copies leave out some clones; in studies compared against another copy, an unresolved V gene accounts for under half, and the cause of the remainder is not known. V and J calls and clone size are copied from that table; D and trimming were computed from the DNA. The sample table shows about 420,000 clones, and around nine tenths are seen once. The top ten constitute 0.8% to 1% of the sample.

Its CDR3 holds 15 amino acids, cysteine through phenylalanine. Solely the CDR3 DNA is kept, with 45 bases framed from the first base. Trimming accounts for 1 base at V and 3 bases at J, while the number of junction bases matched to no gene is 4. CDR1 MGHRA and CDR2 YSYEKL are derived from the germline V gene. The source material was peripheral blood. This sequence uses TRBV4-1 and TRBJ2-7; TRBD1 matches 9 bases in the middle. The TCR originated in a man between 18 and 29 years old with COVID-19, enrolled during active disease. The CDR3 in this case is CASSQAGTGNYEQYF. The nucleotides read TGCGCCAGCAGCCAAGCCGGGACAGGGAACTACGAGCAGTACTTC.